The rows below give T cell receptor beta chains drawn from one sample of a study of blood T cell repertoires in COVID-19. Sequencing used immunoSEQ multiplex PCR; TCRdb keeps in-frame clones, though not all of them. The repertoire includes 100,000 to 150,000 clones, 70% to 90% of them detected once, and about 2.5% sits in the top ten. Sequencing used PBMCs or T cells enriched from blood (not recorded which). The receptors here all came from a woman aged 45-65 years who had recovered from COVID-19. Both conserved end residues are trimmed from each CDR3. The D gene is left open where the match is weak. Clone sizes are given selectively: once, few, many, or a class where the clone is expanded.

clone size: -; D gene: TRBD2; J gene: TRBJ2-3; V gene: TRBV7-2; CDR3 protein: ASSSRLAGGLRDTQY
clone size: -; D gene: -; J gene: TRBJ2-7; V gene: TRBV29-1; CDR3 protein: SVGRGNGEQY
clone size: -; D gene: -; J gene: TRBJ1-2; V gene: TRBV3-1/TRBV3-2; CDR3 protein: ASSFQALGYGYT
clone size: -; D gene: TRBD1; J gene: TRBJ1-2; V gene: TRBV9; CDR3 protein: ASSVDRTGDFYGYT
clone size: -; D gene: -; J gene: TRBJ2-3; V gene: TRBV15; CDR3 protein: ATSSRLADTQY
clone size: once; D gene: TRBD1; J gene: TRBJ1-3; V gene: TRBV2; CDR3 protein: ASRRQGTGNTIY
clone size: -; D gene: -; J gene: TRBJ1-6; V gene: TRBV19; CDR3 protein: ASSKGIGAYSPLH
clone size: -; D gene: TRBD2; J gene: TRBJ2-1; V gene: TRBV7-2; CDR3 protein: ASSPRGGGYNEQF
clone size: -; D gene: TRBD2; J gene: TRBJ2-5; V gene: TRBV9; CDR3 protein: ASSPSGSGGPEQETQY
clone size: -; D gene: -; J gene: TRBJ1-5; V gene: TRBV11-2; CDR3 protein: ASSLGRGGQPQH
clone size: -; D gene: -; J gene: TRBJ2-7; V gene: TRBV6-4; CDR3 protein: ASSDPGQGGTYEQY
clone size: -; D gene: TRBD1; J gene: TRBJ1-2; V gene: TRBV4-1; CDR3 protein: ASSQTGGPGYT
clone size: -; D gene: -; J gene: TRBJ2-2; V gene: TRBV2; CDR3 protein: ASSEGTRGAGELF
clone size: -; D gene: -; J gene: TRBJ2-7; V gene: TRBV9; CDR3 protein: ASSDAVGGASYEQY
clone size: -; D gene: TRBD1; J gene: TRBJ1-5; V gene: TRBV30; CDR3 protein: AWSPPGGRNQPQH
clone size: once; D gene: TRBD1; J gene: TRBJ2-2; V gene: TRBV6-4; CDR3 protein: ASSEGQGAGELF
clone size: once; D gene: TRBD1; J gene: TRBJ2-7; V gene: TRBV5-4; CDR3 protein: ASSHPGQGAHEQY
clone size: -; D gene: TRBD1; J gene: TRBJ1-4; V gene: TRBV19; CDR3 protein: ASSSTGDGEKLF